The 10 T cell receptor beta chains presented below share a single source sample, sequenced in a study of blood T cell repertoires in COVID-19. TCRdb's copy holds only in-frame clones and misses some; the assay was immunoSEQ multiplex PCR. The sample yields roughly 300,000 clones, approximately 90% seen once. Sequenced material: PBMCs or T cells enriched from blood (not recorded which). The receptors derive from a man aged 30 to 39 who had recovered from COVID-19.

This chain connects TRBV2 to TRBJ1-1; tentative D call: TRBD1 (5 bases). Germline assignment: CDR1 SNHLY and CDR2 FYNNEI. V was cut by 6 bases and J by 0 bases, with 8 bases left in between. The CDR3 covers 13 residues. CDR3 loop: CASRTELNTEAFF. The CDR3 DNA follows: TGTGCCAGCAGGACAGAGCTGAACACTGAAGCTTTCTTT.

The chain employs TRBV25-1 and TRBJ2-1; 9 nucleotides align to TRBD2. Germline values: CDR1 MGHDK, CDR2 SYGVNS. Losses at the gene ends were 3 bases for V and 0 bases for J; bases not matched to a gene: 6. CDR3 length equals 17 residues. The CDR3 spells CASSEGLAVSSYNEQFF. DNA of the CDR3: TGTGCCAGCAGTGAGGGACTAGCTGTGAGCTCCTACAATGAGCAGTTCTTC.

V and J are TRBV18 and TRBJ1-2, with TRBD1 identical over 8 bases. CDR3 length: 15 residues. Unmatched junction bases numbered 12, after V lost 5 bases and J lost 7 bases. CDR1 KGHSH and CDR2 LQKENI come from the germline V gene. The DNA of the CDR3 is TGTGCCAGCTCATCGGGGACAGGAGGTGGCTCTGGCTACACCTTC. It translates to CASSSGTGGGSGYTF.

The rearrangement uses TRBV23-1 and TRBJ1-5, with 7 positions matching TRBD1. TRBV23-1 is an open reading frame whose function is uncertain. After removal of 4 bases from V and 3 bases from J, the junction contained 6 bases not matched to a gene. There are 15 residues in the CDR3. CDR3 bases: TGCGCCAGCAGTCCAAATGGGACAGTCAATCAGCCCCAGCATTTT. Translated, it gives CASSPNGTVNQPQHF.

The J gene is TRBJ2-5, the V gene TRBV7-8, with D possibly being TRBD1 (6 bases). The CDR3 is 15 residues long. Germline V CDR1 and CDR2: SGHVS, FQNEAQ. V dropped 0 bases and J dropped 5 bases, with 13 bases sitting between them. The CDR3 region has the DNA TGTGCCAGCAGCTTAGCGGGGGCGGCCCAGGAGACCCAGTACTTC. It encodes CASSLAGAAQETQYF.

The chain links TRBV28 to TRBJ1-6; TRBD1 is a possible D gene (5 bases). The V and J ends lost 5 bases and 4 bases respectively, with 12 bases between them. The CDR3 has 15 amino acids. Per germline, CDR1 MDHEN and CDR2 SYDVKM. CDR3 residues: CASSAQTVYNSPLHF. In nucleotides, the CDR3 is TGTGCCAGCAGTGCCCAGACAGTTTATAATTCACCCCTCCACTTT.

In nucleotides, the CDR3 is TGTGCCAGCAGTCGCTACAGGGGTGAAAAACTGTTTTTT. This encodes CASSRYRGEKLFF. The chain recombines TRBV27 with TRBJ1-4; 7 bases align to TRBD1. V trimming: 5 bases; J trimming: 7 bases; junction bases outside the gene matches: 4. The CDR3 is 13 residues long. Germline V gives CDR1 MNHEY, CDR2 SMNVEV (reference sequence). Looking up the rest from reference TRBV27 and TRBJ1-4 gives the full variable domain: EAQVTQNPRYLITVTGKKLTVTCSQNMNHEYMSWYRQDPGLGLRQIYYSMNVEVTDKGDVPEGYKVSRKEKRNFPLILESPSPNQTSLYFCASSRYRGEKLFFGSGTQLSVL.

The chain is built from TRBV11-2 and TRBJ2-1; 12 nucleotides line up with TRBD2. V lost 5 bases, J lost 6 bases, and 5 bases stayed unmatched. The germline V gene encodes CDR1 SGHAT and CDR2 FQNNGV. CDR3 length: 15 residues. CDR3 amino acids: CASSTLAGGVNEQFF. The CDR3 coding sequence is TGTGCCAGCAGCACCCTAGCGGGGGGGGTCAATGAGCAGTTCTTC.

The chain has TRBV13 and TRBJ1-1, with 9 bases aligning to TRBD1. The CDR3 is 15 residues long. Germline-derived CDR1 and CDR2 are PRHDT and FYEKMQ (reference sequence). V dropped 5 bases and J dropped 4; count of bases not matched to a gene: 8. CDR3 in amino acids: CASSPRDRVSTEAFF. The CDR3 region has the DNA TGTGCCAGCAGCCCCCGGGACAGGGTAAGCACTGAAGCTTTCTTT.

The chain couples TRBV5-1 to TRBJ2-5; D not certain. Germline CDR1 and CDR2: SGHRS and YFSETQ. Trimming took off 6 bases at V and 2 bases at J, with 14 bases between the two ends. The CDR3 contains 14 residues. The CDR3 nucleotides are TGCGCCAGCACCTTACGACACGTACAAGAGACCCAGTACTTC. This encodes CASTLRHVQETQYF.